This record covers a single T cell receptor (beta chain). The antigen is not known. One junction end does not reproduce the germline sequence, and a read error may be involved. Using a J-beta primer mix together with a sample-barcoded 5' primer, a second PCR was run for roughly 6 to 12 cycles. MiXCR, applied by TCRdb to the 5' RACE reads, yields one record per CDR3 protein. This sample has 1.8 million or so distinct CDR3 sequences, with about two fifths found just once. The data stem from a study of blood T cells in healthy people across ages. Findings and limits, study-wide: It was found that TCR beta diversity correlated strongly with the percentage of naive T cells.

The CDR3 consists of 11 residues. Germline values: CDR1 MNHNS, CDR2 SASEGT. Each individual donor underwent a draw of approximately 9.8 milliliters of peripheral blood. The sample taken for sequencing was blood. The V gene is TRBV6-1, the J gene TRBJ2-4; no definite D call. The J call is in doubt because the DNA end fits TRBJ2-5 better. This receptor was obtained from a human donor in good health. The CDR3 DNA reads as TGTACCAGCCGACCTCAAGAGACCCAGTACTTC. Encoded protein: CTSRPQETQYF.